One and the same sample provided the 18 T cell receptor beta chains below, sequenced in a study of OX40 agonist ivuxolimab in advanced cancers. Some clones are missing from TCRdb's copy, which holds only in-frame ones; the method was immunoSEQ multiplex PCR. Of roughly 67,000 clones listed, 80% to 95% are singletons. The input for sequencing was CD4+ or CD8+ T cells sorted from blood, taken in a trial of the OX40 agonist ivuxolimab. The receptors here all came from an adult with an advanced solid tumor such as melanoma, head and neck, liver or kidney cancer.

The rearrangement links TRBV27 to TRBJ1-2; TRBD1 aligns across 9 bases. The CDR3 runs to 14 residues. V lost 6 bases to trimming and J lost 4 bases; unmatched junction nucleotides: 6. Germline values: CDR1 MNHEY, CDR2 SMNVEV (reference sequence). For the CDR3, the DNA is TGTGCCAGCAGGATCGGACAGGGGACCTATGGCTACACCTTC. This sequence encodes CASRIGQGTYGYTF.

V and J are TRBV30 and TRBJ2-5, with D unresolved. The V end lost 0 bases, the J end lost 4 bases, and 3 bases lay between the germline ends. The CDR3 spans 11 residues. Germline V gene lookup returns CDR1 GTSNPN and CDR2 SVGIG (reference sequence). The DNA for the CDR3 is TGTGCCTGGAGTGTCCCAGAGACCCAGTACTTC. This gives the protein CAWSVPETQYF.

The chain has TRBV5-1 and TRBJ2-3; no clear D. The CDR3 has 15 amino acids. Between the trimmed V and J ends, which lost 1 base and 0 bases, there was a span of 9 bases. Germline assignment: CDR1 SGHRS and CDR2 YFSETQ. DNA for the CDR3: TGCGCCAGCAGCTTGCTGGGTGCTAGCACAGATACGCAGTATTTT. Its protein product is CASSLLGASTDTQYF.

The genes are TRBV7-9 and TRBJ2-7; unclear D gene. The germline V gene has CDR1 SEHNR and CDR2 FQNEAQ (reference sequence). Trimming pared 4 bases from V and 3 bases from J, leaving 7 bases between. The CDR3 consists of 12 residues. The CDR3 DNA reads TGTGCCAGCAGCTCCGCCGGCTACGAGCAGTACTTC. As protein: CASSSAGYEQYF.

This chain connects TRBV27 to TRBJ1-1; D gene uncertain. CDR3 length: 11 residues. Germline V CDR1 and CDR2: MNHEY, SMNVEV (reference sequence). V lost 2 bases and J 7 bases, leaving 5 bases between the germline ends. DNA for the CDR3: TGTGCCAGCAGTTTAGGCAATGAAGCTTTCTTT. It codes for CASSLGNEAFF.

V and J are TRBV6-5 and TRBJ2-2; the D gene is possibly TRBD2 (5 bases). CDR1 and CDR2 from the germline V gene are MNHEY and SVGAGI. CDR3 length: 12 amino acids. Trimming stripped 7 bases from V and 4 bases from J, with 7 bases between. The CDR3 DNA follows: TGTGCCAGCAATCGGGGCACCGGGGAGCTGTTTTTT. It codes for CASNRGTGELFF.

V gene TRBV4-3 combines with J gene TRBJ1-2; D gene unclear. The germline CDR1 and CDR2 sequences are LGHNA and YSLEER. The CDR3 contains 15 residues. Deletions cut 5 bases from V and 0 bases from J, with 13 bases between. The CDR3 DNA reads as TGCGCCAGCAGCTCAAGATTGGCGGCTAACTATGGCTACACCTTC. This sequence encodes CASSSRLAANYGYTF.

CDR3 sequence: CASSSTSGVGETQYF. CDR3 DNA: TGTGCCAGCAGCTCTACATCGGGGGTCGGAGAGACCCAGTACTTC. The V and J genes are TRBV7-3 and TRBJ2-5; TRBD2 might be the D (6 bases). Deletions cut 4 bases from V and 4 bases from J, with 16 bases between. The CDR3 is 15 amino acids. Per the germline V gene, CDR1 is SGHTA and CDR2 is FQGTGA. Full variable domain (missing parts from reference TRBV7-3 and TRBJ2-5): GAGVSQTPSNKVTEKGKYVELRCDPISGHTALYWYRQSLGQGPEFLIYFQGTGAADDSGLPNDRFFAVRPEGSVSTLKIQRTERGDSAVYLCASSSTSGVGETQYFGPGTRLLVL.

The V call is TRBV9, the J call TRBJ2-2, with D unresolved. The germline V gene has CDR1 SGDLS and CDR2 YYNGEE. The CDR3 is made up of 14 amino acids. Trimming removed 0 bases at V and 7 bases at J, with 10 bases between. CDR3 loop: CASSVGAGVGELFF. CDR3 nucleotide sequence: TGTGCCAGCAGCGTAGGGGCCGGCGTCGGGGAGCTGTTTTTT.

The chain joins TRBV9 to TRBJ2-5; 8 positions match TRBD2. Trimming took 4 bases from V and 2 from J; bases not matched to a gene: 4. Per germline, CDR1 SGDLS and CDR2 YYNGEE. The CDR3 consists of 14 residues. The CDR3, as DNA: TGTGCCAGCAGCACCAGCGGGGGTCAAGAGACCCAGTACTTC. Protein sequence: CASSTSGGQETQYF.

V gene TRBV7-9 combines with J gene TRBJ2-5; the match to TRBD2 covers 7 bases. The CDR3 contains 16 residues. Germline CDR1 SEHNR, CDR2 FQNEAQ (reference sequence). V gave up 5 bases and J gave up 2 bases; unmatched junction bases: 11. The CDR3 is CASSPIPGLTQETQYF. DNA for the CDR3: TGTGCCAGCAGCCCCATTCCGGGACTAACGCAAGAGACCCAGTACTTC.

The chain is built from TRBV5-1 and TRBJ1-6; D not resolved. The CDR3 spans 14 residues. Deletions cut 7 bases from V and 5 bases from J, with 13 bases between. Germline CDR1 SGHRS, CDR2 YFSETQ. The CDR3 spells CASQVSYDNSPLHF. In DNA form, the CDR3 reads TGCGCCAGCCAGGTGAGCTACGATAATTCACCCCTCCACTTT. Together with reference TRBV5-1 and TRBJ1-6, the CDR3 gives the full variable domain: KAGVTQTPRYLIKTRGQQVTLSCSPISGHRSVSWYQQTPGQGLQFLFEYFSETQRNKGNFPGRFSGRQFSNSRSEMNVSTLELGDSALYLCASQVSYDNSPLHFGNGTRLTVT.

The rearrangement uses TRBV5-1 and TRBJ2-7, with 9 bases fitting TRBD1. The CDR3 runs 17 residues. CDR1 is SGHRS and CDR2 is YFSETQ in the germline V gene. After removal of 0 bases from V and 4 bases from J, the junction contained 11 bases not matched to a gene. This chain's CDR3 is CASSLAGATGGWYEQYF. In DNA, the CDR3 is TGCGCCAGCAGCTTGGCCGGGGCCACAGGGGGCTGGTACGAGCAGTACTTC.

The chain uses TRBV7-3 and TRBJ1-2; D remains ambiguous. CDR3 size: 15 residues. Trimming pared 5 bases from V and 2 bases from J, leaving 15 bases between. Germline CDR1 SGHTA, CDR2 FQGTGA. This chain's CDR3 is CASSPTGSPNYGYTF. The DNA of the CDR3 is TGTGCCAGCAGCCCCACCGGTTCACCCAACTATGGCTACACCTTC.

V and J are TRBV4-1 and TRBJ2-3; TRBD2 aligns across 7 bases. V lost 0 bases to trimming and J lost 0 bases; unmatched junction nucleotides: 3. Germline V CDR1 and CDR2: MGHRA, YSYEKL. The CDR3 contains 16 residues. The CDR3 bases are TGCGCCAGCAGCCAAGACCTAGCGGTGAGCACAGATACGCAGTATTTT. This encodes CASSQDLAVSTDTQYF.

The gene calls are TRBV9 and TRBJ2-7; 9 bases are shared with TRBD1. The CDR3 sequence is 14 residues long. Germline values: CDR1 SGDLS, CDR2 YYNGEE. V shed 4 bases, J shed 3 bases, and the junction held 5 bases outside the gene matches. The CDR3 nucleotides read TGTGCCAGCAGCTTCCGGGACAGGGTCTACGAGCAGTACTTC. Amino acids: CASSFRDRVYEQYF.

The rearrangement uses TRBV4-1 and TRBJ2-7, with a possible D match to TRBD2 (6 bases). The CDR3 consists of 17 residues. V shed 4 bases and J shed 0 bases, with 19 bases lying between them. The germline V gene has CDR1 MGHRA and CDR2 YSYEKL. The CDR3 DNA reads TGCGCCAGCAGCCTCTCTGCCGCGGGACTGCCCTCCTACGAGCAGTACTTC. Amino acids: CASSLSAAGLPSYEQYF.

The chain is built from TRBV7-7 and TRBJ1-1; D is uncertain. This CDR3 is 13 amino acids long. The germline V gene has CDR1 SSHAT and CDR2 FNYEAQ (reference sequence). V was shortened by 2 bases and J by 3 bases, with 7 bases between the two germline ends. The CDR3 DNA follows: TGTGCCAGCAGCTTAAGTAGGGACACTGAAGCTTTCTTT. Encoded protein: CASSLSRDTEAFF.